Below are 16 T cell receptor beta chains sequenced from a single sample in a study of blood T cell repertoires in COVID-19. The repertoire was sequenced with immunoSEQ multiplex PCR; TCRdb's copy has only in-frame clones and lacks some. In the table there are about 310,000 clones, roughly 85% of which are singletons. The sequenced sample consisted of PBMCs or T cells enriched from blood (not recorded which). These receptors came from a woman aged 30 to 39 who had been exposed to COVID-19.

This clone was seen just once. V usage is TRBV2 and J usage is TRBJ1-2, with 7 bases identical to TRBD1. Germline CDR1 reads SNHLY; CDR2 reads FYNNEI. The CDR3 loop spans 14 amino acids. J gave up 2 bases and V 3 bases, and 3 bases lay outside the gene matches. The CDR3 is CASSDPGGNYGYTF. The CDR3 DNA follows: TGTGCCAGCAGTGACCCAGGGGGAAACTATGGCTACACCTTC.

The chain combines TRBV7-6 with TRBJ2-1; D gene unclear. The CDR3 runs 13 residues. V lost 1 base to trimming and J lost 5 bases, with 6 bases between them. Germline values: CDR1 SGHVS, CDR2 FNYEAQ. CDR3 loop: CASSLGSNNEQFF. CDR3 bases: TGTGCCAGCAGCTTAGGGTCTAACAATGAGCAGTTCTTC.

V usage is TRBV5-5 and J usage is TRBJ2-1; D unclear. Germline V gene lookup returns CDR1 SGHKS and CDR2 YYEKEE (reference sequence). V was pared by 0 bases and J by 3 bases, with 10 bases between. The CDR3 is 15 amino acids. This chain's CDR3 is CASSLDWRIYNEQFF. The DNA for the CDR3 is TGTGCCAGCAGCTTGGACTGGAGAATCTACAATGAGCAGTTCTTC.

The chain's CDR3 is CASSRGQGANEQYF. CDR3 nucleotide sequence: TGCGCCAGCAGCCGTGGACAGGGGGCCAACGAGCAGTACTTC. V is TRBV5-1 and J is TRBJ2-7; 11 bases line up with TRBD1. Unmatched junction bases numbered 5, after V lost 4 bases and J lost 5 bases. There are 14 residues in the CDR3. Germline CDR1 SGHRS, CDR2 YFSETQ.

This chain uses TRBV27 with TRBJ2-7, with a possible D match to TRBD1 (5 bases). The CDR3 covers 14 residues. CDR1 is MNHEY, CDR2 SMNVEV, per germline (reference sequence). V lost 2 bases and J 5 bases, leaving 13 bases between the germline ends. The CDR3 coding sequence is TGTGCCAGCAGTTTAACAGGTATCTGGGACGAGCAGTACTTC. Translation: CASSLTGIWDEQYF.

Points on this clone: Given a far larger clone just one base away, this is likely a sequencing read error. Other DNA sequences in this specimen translate into the identical CDR3. The CDR3 nucleotides read TGTGCCAGCAGTTTAAGGGGAGAAAAACTGTTTTTT. It translates to CASSLRGEKLFF. This chain links TRBV28 with TRBJ1-4, with a weak D call TRBD1 (5 bases). The CDR3 totals 12 residues. From germline, CDR1 is MDHEN and CDR2 SYDVKM. V dropped 2 bases and J dropped 8 bases, with 6 bases sitting between them.

The V gene is TRBV19, the J gene TRBJ2-1, with 16 bases identical to TRBD2. V lost 3 bases, J lost 4 bases, and 6 bases stayed unmatched. The CDR3 contains 18 residues. Germline loops: CDR1 LNHDA, CDR2 SQIVND (reference sequence). CDR3 residues: CASSIGTSGRAWYNEQFF. CDR3 in DNA: TGTGCCAGTAGTATCGGGACTAGCGGGAGGGCGTGGTACAATGAGCAGTTCTTC.

The V and J genes are TRBV2 and TRBJ1-1; D remains unclear. V was trimmed by 5 bases and J by 2 bases, leaving 15 bases between them. In germline, CDR1 is SNHLY, CDR2 FYNNEI. The CDR3 is 15 residues long. The CDR3 nucleotides read TGTGCCAGCAGTTTTAGTACTCAACCTAACACTGAAGCTTTCTTT. Protein product: CASSFSTQPNTEAFF.

This chain connects TRBV2 to TRBJ2-4; 9 bases agree with TRBD1. The length of the CDR3 is 14 residues. With 4 bases clipped from V and 6 bases from J, the junction kept 4 bases outside the gene matches. Germline V gene data show CDR1 as SNHLY and CDR2 as FYNNEI. The chain's CDR3 is CASSGGQGGNIQYF. The CDR3 nucleotides are TGTGCCAGCAGTGGGGGACAGGGTGGAAACATTCAGTACTTC.

This chain links TRBV19 with TRBJ1-5, with TRBD1 matching 7 bases. The V segment lost 5 bases and the J segment 4 bases; nucleotides outside the gene matches: 11. The CDR3 loop spans 16 amino acids. Looked up from germline, CDR1 is LNHDA and CDR2 is SQIVND (reference sequence). CDR3 DNA sequence: TGTGCCAGTAGTTGGGGACAGTCGAGAGAAAATCAGCCCCAGCATTTT. As protein: CASSWGQSRENQPQHF.

V is TRBV4-1 and J is TRBJ2-5; D not certain. The length of the CDR3 is 13 residues. Germline assignment: CDR1 MGHRA and CDR2 YSYEKL. V was pared by 1 base and J by 3 bases, with 6 bases between. In nucleotides, the CDR3 is TGCGCCAGCAGCCAAGGGGCAGAAGAGACCCAGTACTTC. Translated, it gives CASSQGAEETQYF.

This clone was seen once. The chain joins TRBV6-5 to TRBJ2-3; D not certain. Germline assignment: CDR1 MNHEY and CDR2 SVGAGI. There are 13 residues in the CDR3. The V and J ends lost 2 bases and 1 base respectively, with 4 bases between them. CDR3 in amino acids: CASSYTGTDTQYF. The CDR3, as DNA: TGTGCCAGCAGTTACACGGGCACAGATACGCAGTATTTT.

V and J are TRBV4-3 and TRBJ2-1; perhaps TRBD2 as D (5 bases). Deletions cut 1 base from V and 10 bases from J, with 11 bases between. CDR1 LGHNA and CDR2 YSLEER come from the germline V gene. The CDR3 is 13 residues long. The CDR3: CASSQGEGYEQFF. As DNA, the CDR3 is TGCGCCAGCAGCCAAGGTGAGGGATACGAGCAGTTCTTC.

The V call is TRBV7-8, the J call TRBJ2-7, with D possibly being TRBD1 (5 bases). This CDR3 spans 17 amino acids. Between the trimmed V and J ends, which lost 4 bases and 0 bases, there was a span of 19 bases. In germline, CDR1 is SGHVS, CDR2 FQNEAQ. The CDR3 spells CASSSPRASVSSYEQYF. The CDR3 nucleotides are TGTGCCAGCAGCTCCCCCAGGGCCTCGGTTAGCTCCTACGAGCAGTACTTC.

Concerning this clone: A read error may account for a junction end that differs from germline. V and J are TRBV28 and TRBJ2-1; 7 nucleotides align to TRBD1. The V gene's germline CDR1 is MDHEN and CDR2 SYDVKM. The CDR3 is made up of 12 amino acids. DNA for the CDR3: TGTGCCAGCAGTCCGACAGGGTTGAAATTGATCTTC. It translates to CASSPTGLKLIF. Together with reference TRBV28 and TRBJ2-1, the CDR3 gives the full variable domain: DVKVTQSSRYLVKRTGEKVFLECVQDMDHENMFWYRQDPGLGLRLIYFSYDVKMKEKGDIPEGYSVSREKKERFSLILESASTNQTSMYLCASSPTGLKLIFGPGTRLTVL.

This clone was seen once. At the DNA level, this CDR3 is encoded by other sequences in the same sample as well. The chain is built from TRBV2 and TRBJ1-5; 10 bases are shared with TRBD1. The CDR3 spans 15 residues. V dropped 6 bases and J dropped 6; count of bases not matched to a gene: 8. The germline V gene has CDR1 SNHLY and CDR2 FYNNEI. This CDR3 is CASRTGTGASQPQHF. DNA for the CDR3: TGTGCCAGCAGGACTGGGACAGGGGCCAGTCAGCCCCAGCATTTT.